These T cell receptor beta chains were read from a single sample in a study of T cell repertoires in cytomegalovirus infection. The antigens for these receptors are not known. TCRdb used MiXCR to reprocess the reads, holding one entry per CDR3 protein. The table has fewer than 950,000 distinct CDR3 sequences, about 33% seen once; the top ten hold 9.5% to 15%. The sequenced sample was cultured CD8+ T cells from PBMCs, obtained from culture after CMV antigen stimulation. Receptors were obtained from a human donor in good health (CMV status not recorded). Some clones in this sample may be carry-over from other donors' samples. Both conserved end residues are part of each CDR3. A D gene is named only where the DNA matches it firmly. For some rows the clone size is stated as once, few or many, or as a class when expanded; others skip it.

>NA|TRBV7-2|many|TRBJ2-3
TGTGCCAGCAGCTCAAGGATCACAGATACGCAGTATTTT
CASSSRITDTQYF
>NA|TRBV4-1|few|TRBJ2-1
TGCGCCAGCAGCCGCAGCCGGGGGACAGACAATGAGCAGTTCTTC
CASSRSRGTDNEQFF
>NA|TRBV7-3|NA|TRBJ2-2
TGTGCCAGCAGCCGAACTAGCTTAGCCGGGGAGCTGTTTTTT
CASSRTSLAGELFF
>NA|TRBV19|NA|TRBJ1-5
TGTGCCAGTACGAGTACCTCAGGGGATAGTCAGCCCCAGCATTTT
CASTSTSGDSQPQHF
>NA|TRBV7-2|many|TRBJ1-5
TGTGCCAGCAGCTTAAAAGCAAATCAGCCCCAGCATTTT
CASSLKANQPQHF
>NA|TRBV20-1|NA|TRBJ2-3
TGCAGTGCTAGAGATCGGGGCCGTCCCACGCAGTATTTT
CSARDRGRPTQYF
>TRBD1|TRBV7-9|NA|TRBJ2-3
TGTGCCAGCAGACGTGGACAGGGCGCTCCGCCTAGCACAGATACGCAGTATTTT
CASRRGQGAPPSTDTQYF
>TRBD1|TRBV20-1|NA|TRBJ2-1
TGCAGTGCTAGAGATCGGGACAGGGGCTTCGATGAGCAGTTCTTC
CSARDRDRGFDEQFF
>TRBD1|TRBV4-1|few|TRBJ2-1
TGCGCCAGCAGCCACTCCGGGACAGGGGGTAATGAGCAGTTCTTC
CASSHSGTGGNEQFF
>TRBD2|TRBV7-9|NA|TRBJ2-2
TGTGCCAGCACCACCGGGGGGTTCCTTGCTACCGGGGAGCTGTTTTTT
CASTTGGFLATGELFF
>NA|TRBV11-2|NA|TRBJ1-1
TGTGCCAGCAGCTTAGATTGGGCGGGGGCAGGAACTGAAGCTTTCTTT
CASSLDWAGAGTEAFF
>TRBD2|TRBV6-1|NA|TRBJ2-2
TGTGCCAGCAGTTACAGGTGGCGGGGGGGCCGCACCGGGGAGCTGTTTTTT
CASSYRWRGGRTGELFF
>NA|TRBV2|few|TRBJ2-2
TGTGCCAGGGGGGAGGATAACACCGGGGAGCTGTTTTTT
CARGEDNTGELFF
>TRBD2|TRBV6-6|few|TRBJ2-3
TGTGCCAGCAGTTATCCTCCGGGACTAGCGGGGGGGCAGGCTCCAGATACGCAGTATTTT
CASSYPPGLAGGQAPDTQYF
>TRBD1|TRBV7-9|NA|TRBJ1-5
TGTGCCAGCAGCTCAGACAGGGAAAATAGCAATCAGCCCCAGCATTTT
CASSSDRENSNQPQHF
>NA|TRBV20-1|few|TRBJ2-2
TGCAGTGCTAGAGGGACACAACACACCGGGGAGCTGTTTTTT
CSARGTQHTGELFF
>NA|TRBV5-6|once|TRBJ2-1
TGTGCCAGCAGCTTGGCCGGTGGGGGTTTGATAAATGAGCAGTTCTTC
CASSLAGGGLINEQFF
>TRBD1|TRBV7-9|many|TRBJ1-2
TGTGCCAGCAGCTCGGGACAGCTTAACTATGGCTACACCTTC
CASSSGQLNYGYTF
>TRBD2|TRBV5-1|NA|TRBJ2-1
TGCGCCAGCAGCCCGGGACTAGCGGGGGAACCCCCCTACAATGAGCAGTTCTTC
CASSPGLAGEPPYNEQFF
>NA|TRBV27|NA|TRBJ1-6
TGTGCCAGCAGTTTAGGATGGGGGCCGAACTCACCCCTCCACTTT
CASSLGWGPNSPLHF
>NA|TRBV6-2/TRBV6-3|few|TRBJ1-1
TGTGCCAGCAGTTACGGAGAGGTCACTGAAGCTTTCTTT
CASSYGEVTEAFF
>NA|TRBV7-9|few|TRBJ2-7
TGTGCCAGCAGCTTAACGAATTTGGGGGACGAGCAGTACTTC
CASSLTNLGDEQYF
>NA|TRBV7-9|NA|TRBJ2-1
TGTGCCAGCAGCTCGACGCCCCCGGGACTCGCCGACAATGAGCAGTTCTTC
CASSSTPPGLADNEQFF
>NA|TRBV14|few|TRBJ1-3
TGTGCCAGCAGCCACCCGGCCGCTGGAAACACCATATATTTT
CASSHPAAGNTIYF
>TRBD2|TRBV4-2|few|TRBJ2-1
TGTGCCAGCAGCCAGGCGGCGGGGGGCGGGAATGAGCAGTTCTTC
CASSQAAGGGNEQFF
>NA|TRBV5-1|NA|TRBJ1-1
TGCGCCAGCAGCTTGAAGTGGGGGAACACTGAAGCTTTCTTT
CASSLKWGNTEAFF
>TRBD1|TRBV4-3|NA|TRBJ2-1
TGCGCCAGCAGCCACCTACCGGGACAGGGACACAATGAGCAGTTCTTC
CASSHLPGQGHNEQFF
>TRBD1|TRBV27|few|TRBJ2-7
TGTGCCAGCAGCCATCAGACAGGGGGATCCTACGAGCAGTACTTC
CASSHQTGGSYEQYF
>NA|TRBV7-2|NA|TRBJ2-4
TGTGCCAGCACCAGCGGGCTGTATGACATTCAGTACTTC
CASTSGLYDIQYF
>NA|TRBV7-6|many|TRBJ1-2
TGTGCCAGCAGCTTAGTCTCCGGCTCCGAGAGCTACACCTTC
CASSLVSGSESYTF
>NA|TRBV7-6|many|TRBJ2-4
TGTGCCAGCAGCCCCCGGCGGGGTCAGGCCAAAAACATTCAGTACTTC
CASSPRRGQAKNIQYF
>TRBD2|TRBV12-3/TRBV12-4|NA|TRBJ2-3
TGTGCCAGCAGTTTCAAGCGGGGCTCTCTCACAGATACGCAGTATTTT
CASSFKRGSLTDTQYF
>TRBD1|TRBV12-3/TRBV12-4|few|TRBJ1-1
TGTGCCAGCAGCCCCTACAGGGGGCGCAAGGACACTGAAGCTTTCTTT
CASSPYRGRKDTEAFF
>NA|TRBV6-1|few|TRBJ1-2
TGTGCCAGCAGTCCTAAGGGGGGCTGGGTGGACACCTTC
CASSPKGGWVDTF
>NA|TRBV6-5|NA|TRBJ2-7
TGTGCCAGCAGTTACTCGGGCCTGGACGAGCAGTACTTC
CASSYSGLDEQYF
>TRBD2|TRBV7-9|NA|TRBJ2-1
TGTGCCAGCAGCCCCGGGACTAGCATCTACAATGAGCAGTTCTTC
CASSPGTSIYNEQFF
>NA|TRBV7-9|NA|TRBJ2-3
TGTGCCAGCAAACTCCCTCGGGACACAGATACGCAGTATTTT
CASKLPRDTDTQYF
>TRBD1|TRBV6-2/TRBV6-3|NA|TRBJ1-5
TGTGCCACCCAGTGGGACAGCGTCAATCAGCCCCAGCATTTT
CATQWDSVNQPQHF
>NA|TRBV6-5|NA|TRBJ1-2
TGTGCCAGCAGTTACTCCGGCCAGGGCCTTTCACGCTATGGCTACACCTTC
CASSYSGQGLSRYGYTF
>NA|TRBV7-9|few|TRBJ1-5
TGTGCCAGCAGCGCCCAGGGCCAGCCCCAGCATTTT
CASSAQGQPQHF
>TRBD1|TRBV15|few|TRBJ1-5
TGTGCCACCAGCAGAGATGAAGGGGGCGGTCAGCCCCAGCATTTT
CATSRDEGGGQPQHF
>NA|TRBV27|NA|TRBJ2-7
TGTGCCAGCAGTTCAGCCGATGGTACCTACGAGCAGTACTTC
CASSSADGTYEQYF
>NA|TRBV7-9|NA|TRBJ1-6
TGTGCCAGCAGTGATGGGGGCCTGAATTCACCCCTCCACTTT
CASSDGGLNSPLHF
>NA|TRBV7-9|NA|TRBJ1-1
TGTGCCAGCAGCTTCTGGAACACTGAAGCTTTCTTT
CASSFWNTEAFF
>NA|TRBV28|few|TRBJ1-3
TGTGCCAGCAGTTTATCAGGGTTCTCTGGAAACACCATATATTTT
CASSLSGFSGNTIYF
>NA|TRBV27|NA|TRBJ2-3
TGTGTCAGCAGCACCCGGGACCGAGGCACAGATACGCAGTATTTT
CVSSTRDRGTDTQYF
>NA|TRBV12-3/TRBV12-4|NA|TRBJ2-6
TGTGCCAGCAGTTTTATGGTCGAGGCTTATACTGGGGCCAACGTCCTGACTTTC
CASSFMVEAYTGANVLTF
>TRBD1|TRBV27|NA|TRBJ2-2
TGTGCCAGCAGTGCGAGGACAGGGCGTACCGGGGAGCTGTTTTTT
CASSARTGRTGELFF
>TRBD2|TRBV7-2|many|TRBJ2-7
TGTGCCAGCAGCTTCTCACCGGGGGGGGACGAGCAGTACTTC
CASSFSPGGDEQYF
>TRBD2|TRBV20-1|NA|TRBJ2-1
TGCAGTGCTAGAGACACTAGCGGGTCGAGCTCCTACAATGAGCAGTTCTTC
CSARDTSGSSSYNEQFF
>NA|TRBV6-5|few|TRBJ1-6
TGTGCCAGCAGTTACTTCCGACAGGTCGCTAATTCACCCCTCCACTTT
CASSYFRQVANSPLHF
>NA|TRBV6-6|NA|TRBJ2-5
TGTGCCAGCAGTTACTCGGTGGGAGCGCAGAAGGTAGAGACCCAGTACTTC
CASSYSVGAQKVETQYF
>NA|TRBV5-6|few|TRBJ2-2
TGTGCCAGCAATACAGTGAACACCGGGGAGCTGTTTTTT
CASNTVNTGELFF
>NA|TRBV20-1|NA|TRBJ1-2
TGCAGTGCTAGGGCCCCAGGGTCTAACTATGGCTACACCTTC
CSARAPGSNYGYTF
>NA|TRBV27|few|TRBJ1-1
NA
CASSSGQGKRGTEAFF
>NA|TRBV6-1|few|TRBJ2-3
TGTGCCAGCAGTGAATACAGCAGCACAGATACGCAGTATTTT
CASSEYSSTDTQYF
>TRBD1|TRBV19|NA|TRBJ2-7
TGTGCCAGTAGTCTCCGCGGACAGGGGGCGTACTACGAGCAGTACTTC
CASSLRGQGAYYEQYF
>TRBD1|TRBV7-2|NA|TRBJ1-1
TGTGCCAGCAGCTTAGTGGGTGAATGGGACAGGGGGCATACTGAAGCTTTCTTT
CASSLVGEWDRGHTEAFF
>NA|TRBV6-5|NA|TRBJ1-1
TGTGCCAGCGGCTACTACAAGGGGAAGGCTTTCTTT
CASGYYKGKAFF